This T cell receptor beta chain was sequenced in a study of blood T cells in healthy people across ages. Study conclusions and caveats: The CMV status of each donor remained undetermined, and this could have confounded shifts in expanded clonotypes. Using unsorted PBMCs precluded a conclusive naive versus antigen-experienced comparison.

This clonotype has more than one count but fewer than ten. Its antigen is as yet unknown. The germline V gene encodes CDR1 SQVTM and CDR2 ANQGSEA. V lost 6 bases and J lost 1; bases outside the gene matches: 9. This CDR3 is 15 amino acids long. The study recruited healthy Caucasian donors from Russia who were aged about 6 to 90. Through a sample-barcoded 5' primer and a J-beta primer mix, a second PCR was run for roughly 6 to 11 cycles. MiXCR, run by TCRdb on the 5' RACE reads, gives a single entry per CDR3 protein. The data hold around 780,000 distinct CDR3 sequences, with roughly 50% observed a single time.

The J gene is TRBJ2-4, the V gene TRBV29-1; 7 bases are shared with TRBD1. Specimen: blood. This clonotype was obtained from a man aged 40-50 years in good health. Here the CDR3 reads CSVRDSTGAKNIQYF. CDR3 nucleotide sequence: TGCAGCGTAAGGGACAGTACGGGGGCCAAAAACATTCAGTACTTC.